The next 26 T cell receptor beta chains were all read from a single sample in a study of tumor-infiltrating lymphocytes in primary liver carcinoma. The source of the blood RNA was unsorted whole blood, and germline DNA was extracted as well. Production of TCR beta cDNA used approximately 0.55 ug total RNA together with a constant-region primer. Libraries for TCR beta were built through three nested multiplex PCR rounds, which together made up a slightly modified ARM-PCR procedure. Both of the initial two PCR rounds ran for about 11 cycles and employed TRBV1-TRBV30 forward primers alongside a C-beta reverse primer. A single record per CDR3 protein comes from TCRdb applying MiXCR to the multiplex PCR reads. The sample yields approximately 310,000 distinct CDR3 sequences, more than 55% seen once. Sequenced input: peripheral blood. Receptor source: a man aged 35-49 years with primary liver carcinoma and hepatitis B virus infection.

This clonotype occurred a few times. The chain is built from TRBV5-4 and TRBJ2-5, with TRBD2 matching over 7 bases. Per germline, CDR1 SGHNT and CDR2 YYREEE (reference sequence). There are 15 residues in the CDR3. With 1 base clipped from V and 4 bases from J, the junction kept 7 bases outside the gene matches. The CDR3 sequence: CASSLISGNRETQYF. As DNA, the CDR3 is TGTGCCAGCAGCTTGATCAGCGGGAACCGAGAGACCCAGTACTTC.

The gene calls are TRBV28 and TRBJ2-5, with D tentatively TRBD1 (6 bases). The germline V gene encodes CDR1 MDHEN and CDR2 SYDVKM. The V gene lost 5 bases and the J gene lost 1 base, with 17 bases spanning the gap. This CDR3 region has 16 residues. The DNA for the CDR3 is TGTGCCAGCAGTACACCCTCCGACAGGCCCCAAGAGACCCAGTACTTC. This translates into CASSTPSDRPQETQYF.

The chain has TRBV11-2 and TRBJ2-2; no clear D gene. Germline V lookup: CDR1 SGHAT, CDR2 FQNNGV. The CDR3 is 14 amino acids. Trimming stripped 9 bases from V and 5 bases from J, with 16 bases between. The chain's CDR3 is CARSPGRVTGELFF. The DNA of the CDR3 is TGTGCCAGAAGCCCCGGGCGCGTTACCGGGGAGCTGTTTTTT.

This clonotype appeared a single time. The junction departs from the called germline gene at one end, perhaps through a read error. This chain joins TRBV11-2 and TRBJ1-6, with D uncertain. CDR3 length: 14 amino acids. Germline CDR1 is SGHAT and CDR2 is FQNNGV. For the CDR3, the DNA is TGTGCCAGCAGCTTAAAGTGGCTTAGTACACCCCTCCACTTC. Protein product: CASSLKWLSTPLHF.

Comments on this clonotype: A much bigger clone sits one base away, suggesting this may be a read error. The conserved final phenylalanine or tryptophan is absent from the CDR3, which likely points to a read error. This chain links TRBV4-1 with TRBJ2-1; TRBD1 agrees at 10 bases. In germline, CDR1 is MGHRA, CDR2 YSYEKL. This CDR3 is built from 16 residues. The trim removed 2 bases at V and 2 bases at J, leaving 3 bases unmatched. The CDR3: CASSQRTGGTYNEQFV. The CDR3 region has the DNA TGCGCCAGCAGCCAACGGACAGGGGGAACCTACAATGAGCAGTTCGTC.

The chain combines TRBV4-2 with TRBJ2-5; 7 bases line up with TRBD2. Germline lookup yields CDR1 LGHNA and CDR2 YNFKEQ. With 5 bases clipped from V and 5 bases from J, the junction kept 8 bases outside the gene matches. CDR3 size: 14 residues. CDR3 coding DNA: TGTGCCAGCAGCTTTGCAGGACTAGAGGAGACCCAGTACTTC. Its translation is CASSFAGLEETQYF.

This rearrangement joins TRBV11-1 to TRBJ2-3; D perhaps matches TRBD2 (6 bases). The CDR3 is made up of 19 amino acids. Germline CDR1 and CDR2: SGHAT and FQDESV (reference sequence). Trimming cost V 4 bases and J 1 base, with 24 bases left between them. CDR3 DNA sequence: TGTGCCAGCAGCTCTGGGGGGAGCTCTATTGGAGCTCGCACAGATACGCAGTATTTT. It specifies CASSSGGSSIGARTDTQYF.

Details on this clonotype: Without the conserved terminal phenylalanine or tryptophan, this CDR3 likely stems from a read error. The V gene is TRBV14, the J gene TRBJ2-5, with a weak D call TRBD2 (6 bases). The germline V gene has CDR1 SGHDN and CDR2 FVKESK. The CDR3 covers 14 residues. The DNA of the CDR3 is TGTGCCAGCAACCAAGCCGGGGGCCAAGAGACCCAGTACTTG. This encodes CASNQAGGQETQYL.

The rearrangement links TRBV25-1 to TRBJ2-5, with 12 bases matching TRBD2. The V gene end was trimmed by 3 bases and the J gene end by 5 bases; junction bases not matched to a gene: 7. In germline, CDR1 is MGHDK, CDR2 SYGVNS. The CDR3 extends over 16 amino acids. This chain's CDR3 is CASSDPRLAGVETQYF. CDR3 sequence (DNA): TGTGCCAGCAGTGACCCTCGACTAGCGGGAGTGGAGACCCAGTACTTC.

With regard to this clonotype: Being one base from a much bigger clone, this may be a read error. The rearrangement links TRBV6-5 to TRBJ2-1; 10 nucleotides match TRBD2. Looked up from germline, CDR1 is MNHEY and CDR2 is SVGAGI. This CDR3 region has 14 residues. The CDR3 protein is CVSSYSTSGSGQFF. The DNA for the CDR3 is TGTGTCAGCAGTTACTCGACTAGCGGGTCGGGGCAGTTCTTC.

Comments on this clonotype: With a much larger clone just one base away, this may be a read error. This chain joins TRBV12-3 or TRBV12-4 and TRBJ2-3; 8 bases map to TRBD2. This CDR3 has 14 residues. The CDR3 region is CVSSFAGGTDTQYF. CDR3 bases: TGTGTCAGCAGTTTTGCGGGAGGTACAGATACGCAGTATTTT.

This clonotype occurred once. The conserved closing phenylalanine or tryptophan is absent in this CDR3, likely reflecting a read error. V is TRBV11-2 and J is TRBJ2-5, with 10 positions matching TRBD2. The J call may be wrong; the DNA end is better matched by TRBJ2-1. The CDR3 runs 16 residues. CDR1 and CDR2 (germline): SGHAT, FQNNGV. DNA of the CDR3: TGTGCCAGCAACTTAAATAGCGGGAGGTCCCAAGAGACCCAGTTCTCC. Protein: CASNLNSGRSQETQFS.

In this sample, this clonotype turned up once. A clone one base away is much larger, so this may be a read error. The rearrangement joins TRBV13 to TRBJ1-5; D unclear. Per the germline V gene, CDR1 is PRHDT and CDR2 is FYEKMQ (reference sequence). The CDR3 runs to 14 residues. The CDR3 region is CANSLGGSHQPQHF. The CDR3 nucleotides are TGTGCCAACAGCTTAGGAGGGTCTCATCAGCCCCAGCATTTT.

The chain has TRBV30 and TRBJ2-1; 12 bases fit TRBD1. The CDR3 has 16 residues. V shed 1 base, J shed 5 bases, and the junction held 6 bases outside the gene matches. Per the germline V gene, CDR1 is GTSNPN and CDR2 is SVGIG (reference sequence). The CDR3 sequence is CAWSGKGQGAHNEQFF. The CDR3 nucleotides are TGTGCCTGGAGTGGAAAGGGACAGGGGGCGCACAATGAGCAGTTCTTC.

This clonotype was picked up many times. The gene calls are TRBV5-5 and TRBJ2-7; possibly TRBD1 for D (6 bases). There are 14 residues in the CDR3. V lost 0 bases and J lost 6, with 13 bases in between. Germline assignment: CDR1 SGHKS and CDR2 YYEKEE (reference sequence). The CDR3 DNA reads TGTGCCAGCAGCTTGGTTGGGGGCCAAGGCGAGCAGTACTTC. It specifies CASSLVGGQGEQYF.

CDR3 protein: CASSGRGGYNEQFF. CDR3 bases: TGTGCCAGCAGCGGGAGGGGGGGGTACAATGAGCAGTTCTTC. The chain uses TRBV11-2 and TRBJ2-1; a weak D match, TRBD2 (7 bases). Germline V gene data show CDR1 as SGHAT and CDR2 as FQNNGV. The CDR3 is 14 amino acids. V was trimmed by 5 bases and J by 4 bases, leaving 12 bases between them.

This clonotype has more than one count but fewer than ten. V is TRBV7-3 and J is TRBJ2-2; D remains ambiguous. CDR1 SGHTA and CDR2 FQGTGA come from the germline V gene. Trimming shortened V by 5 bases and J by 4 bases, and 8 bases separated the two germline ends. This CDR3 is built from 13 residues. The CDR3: CASSQSGTGELFF. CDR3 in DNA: TGTGCCAGCAGCCAATCGGGCACCGGGGAGCTGTTTTTT. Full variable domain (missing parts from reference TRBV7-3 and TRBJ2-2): GAGVSQTPSNKVTEKGKYVELRCDPISGHTALYWYRQSLGQGPEFLIYFQGTGAADDSGLPNDRFFAVRPEGSVSTLKIQRTERGDSAVYLCASSQSGTGELFFGEGSRLTVL.

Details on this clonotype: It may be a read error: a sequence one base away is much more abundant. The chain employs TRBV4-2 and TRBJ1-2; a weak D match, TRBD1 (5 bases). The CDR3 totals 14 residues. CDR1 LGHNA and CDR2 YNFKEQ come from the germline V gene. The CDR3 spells CGSSQDRTGWGYTF. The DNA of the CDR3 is TGTGGCAGCAGCCAAGATCGAACAGGCTGGGGCTACACCTTC.

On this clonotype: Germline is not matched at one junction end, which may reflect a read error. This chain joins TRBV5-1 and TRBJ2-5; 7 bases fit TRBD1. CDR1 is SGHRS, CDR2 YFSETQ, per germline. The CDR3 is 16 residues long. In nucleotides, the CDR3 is TGCATCAGCAGCCACGGACAGGACGCGTACCAAGAGACCCAGTGCTTC. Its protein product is CISSHGQDAYQETQCF.

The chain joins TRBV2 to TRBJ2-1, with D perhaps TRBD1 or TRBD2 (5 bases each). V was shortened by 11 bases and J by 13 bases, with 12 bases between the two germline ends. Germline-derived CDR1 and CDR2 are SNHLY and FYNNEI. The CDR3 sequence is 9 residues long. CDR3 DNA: TGTGCCCTCCGGGACCCTCAGTTCTTC. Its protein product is CALRDPQFF.

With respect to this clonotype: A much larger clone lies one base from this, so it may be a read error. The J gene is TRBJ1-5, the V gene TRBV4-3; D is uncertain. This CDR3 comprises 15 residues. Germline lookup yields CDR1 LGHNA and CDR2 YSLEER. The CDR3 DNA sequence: TGCGCCGGCAGCCAAGATATGGGGAACAATCAGCCCCAGCATTTT. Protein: CAGSQDMGNNQPQHF.

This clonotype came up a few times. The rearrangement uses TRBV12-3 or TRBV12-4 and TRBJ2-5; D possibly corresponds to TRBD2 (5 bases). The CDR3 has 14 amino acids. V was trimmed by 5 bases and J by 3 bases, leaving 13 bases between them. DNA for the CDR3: TGTGCCAGCAGTCCCACCGGGGTCGAAGAGACCCAGTACTTC. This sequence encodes CASSPTGVEETQYF.

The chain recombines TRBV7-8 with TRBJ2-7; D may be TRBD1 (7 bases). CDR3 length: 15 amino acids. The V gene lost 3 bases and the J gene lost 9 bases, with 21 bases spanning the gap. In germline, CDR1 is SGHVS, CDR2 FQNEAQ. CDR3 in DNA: TGTGCCAGCAGCTTCGAACGGGCAGGGGGGCGCGTGCAGTACTTC. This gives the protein CASSFERAGGRVQYF.

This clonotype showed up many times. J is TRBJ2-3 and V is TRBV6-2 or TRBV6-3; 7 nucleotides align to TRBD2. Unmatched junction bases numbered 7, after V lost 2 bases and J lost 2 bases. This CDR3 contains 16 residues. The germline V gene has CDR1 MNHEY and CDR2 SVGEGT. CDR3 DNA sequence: TGTGCCAGCAGTTACGATCCTAGCGGTATCACAGATACGCAGTATTTT. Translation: CASSYDPSGITDTQYF.

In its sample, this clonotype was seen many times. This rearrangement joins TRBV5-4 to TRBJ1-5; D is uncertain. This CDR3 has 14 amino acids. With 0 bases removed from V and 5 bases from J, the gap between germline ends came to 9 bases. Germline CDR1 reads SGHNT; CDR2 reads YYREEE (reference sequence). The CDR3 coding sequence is TGTGCCAGCAGCTTGGTGACTAATGATCAGCCCCAGCATTTT. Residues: CASSLVTNDQPQHF.

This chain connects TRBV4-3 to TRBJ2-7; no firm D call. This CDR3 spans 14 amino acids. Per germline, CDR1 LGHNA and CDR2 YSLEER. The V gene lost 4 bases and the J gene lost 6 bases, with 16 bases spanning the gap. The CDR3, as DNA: TGCGCCAGCAGCCGAGAGCAGACGATCACCGAGCAGTACTTC. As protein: CASSREQTITEQYF.